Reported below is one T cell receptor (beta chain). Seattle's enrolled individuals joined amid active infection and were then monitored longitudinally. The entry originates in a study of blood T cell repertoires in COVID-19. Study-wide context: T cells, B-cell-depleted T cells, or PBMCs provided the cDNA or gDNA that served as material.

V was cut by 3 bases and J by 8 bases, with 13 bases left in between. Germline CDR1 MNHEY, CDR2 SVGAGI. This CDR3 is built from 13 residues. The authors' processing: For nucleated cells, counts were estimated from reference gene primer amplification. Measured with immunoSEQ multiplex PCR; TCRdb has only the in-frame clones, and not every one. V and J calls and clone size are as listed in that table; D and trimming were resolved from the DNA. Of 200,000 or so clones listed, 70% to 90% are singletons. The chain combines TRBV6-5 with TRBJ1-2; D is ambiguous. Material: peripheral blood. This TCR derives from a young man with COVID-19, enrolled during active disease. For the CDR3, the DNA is TGTGCCAGCAGTTATGACTGGGTTGGGGGCTACACCTTC. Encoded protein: CASSYDWVGGYTF.